This T cell receptor (beta chain) was identified during a study of PD-L1 blockade in urothelial cancer (dated by TCRdb to between 2016 and 2019). In the study overall: Therapy was started around 2014 for all patients, and atezolizumab 1,200 mg was administered intravenously every 3 weeks. About 85% of the roughly 30 patients were males with bladder-origin urothelial cancer, and about 65% of the roughly 30 reported a prior smoking history. An ECOG performance status of 0 or 1 was recorded for the patients, and 0 to 3 prior chemotherapy regimens had been received by the patients. Blood samples yielded a median of about 150,000 T cells and tens of thousands of unique TCRs, with median clonality around 0.084. TCR sequencing covered pretreatment tumor samples and matched, serially collected peripheral blood taken before and after atezolizumab treatment. Durable clinical benefit was defined as progression-free survival longer than 6 months, and TCR features were also tested against progression-free and overall survival. An exploratory multi-omic analysis was conducted of the somatic, immune and clinical correlates of response to PD-L1 blockade with atezolizumab in urothelial cancer. In the same patients, whole exome sequencing and RNA sequencing of pretreatment tumors were performed in addition to TCR sequencing. Nine patients achieved durable clinical benefit and approximately 20 did not. Blood samples were analyzed 3 weeks after the start of treatment (second dose) and 6 weeks after the start of treatment. Some 30 patients had pretreatment blood TCR-seq, approximately 24 had at least one posttreatment blood collection, and approximately 24 had tumor TCR-seq.

Reading the label with the study, this specimen's time point is: pretreatment peripheral blood. A cohort of around 28 patients with locally advanced or metastatic urothelial carcinoma, treated at Memorial Sloan Kettering on a trial protocol, was included. Peripheral blood mononuclear cells were collected pretreatment and during treatment, at between 1 and 8 total time points per patient. The Qiagen DNeasy Blood extraction kit was used to purify genomic DNA from total PBMCs and from tumor samples. PBMCs were collected pretreatment and during treatment and were isolated and stored as previously described. Paper-wide results and their limitations: Because the sample size was small (n of about 30) and many of the analyses were exploratory, the results are meant to be hypothesis-generating. At 3 weeks after the start of treatment, tumor-associated TCR clones in peripheral blood had expanded more in patients with durable benefit (n of about 21, p = 0.022). A pretreatment peripheral blood TCR clonality below the median was linked to improved progression-free and overall survival.

Of note for this clone: Its cognate antigen has yet to be identified. Within one base of it there is no much larger clone, and no base qualities were kept.

To estimate absolute template abundance from read counts, synthetic TCR analog templates were spiked into each PCR. TCRbeta CDR3 regions were amplified from genomic DNA with bias-controlled V and J gene primers using the immunoSEQ assay. Sequencing of rearranged TCRbeta segments was done at approximately 20X coverage. The original pipeline was this. Clustering was used to correct sequencing errors, and CDR3s were annotated against IMGT so that V, D and J genes could be assigned. Out-of-frame and stop-codon sequences were excluded, and only productive TCRbeta rearrangements were used in downstream analyses. Clonality was calculated as one minus the Shannon entropy normalized by the log of the number of unique productive sequences. Clones differing between time points or between blood and tumor were identified using Fisher's exact test with Benjamini-Hochberg correction, with an adjusted p below 0.01 applied as the threshold. TCRdb re-hosts the immuneACCESS table, in-frame sequences only. Its copies lack some clones; in the studies checked, an unresolved V gene accounts for under half of them, and the cause for the rest is not known. Clone size and V and J calls were adopted from that table, with D and trimming inferred from the DNA. This sample is represented by tens of thousands of clones; 81% of them were singletons. The top ten constitute about 2.9% of the sample.

From a lookup of the germline V gene (reference sequence), CDR1 and CDR2 are SGHNT and YYREEE. The CDR3 holds 16 amino acids from the cysteine to the phenylalanine. The kept DNA is CDR3 alone, 48 bases in frame from the first base. Trimming removed 6 bases from V and 0 bases from J; the gene matches leave 9 bases unexplained. Recombination linked TRBV5-4 to TRBJ2-3; 8 nucleotides in the junction match TRBD2. Sequenced here: PBMCs, sampled around atezolizumab (anti-PD-L1) treatment. The TCR was taken from a man aged 65 to 79 with urothelial cancer. The sequenced DNA: TGTGCCAGCACCGACCGGGCTAGCGGGAGCACAGATACGCAGTATTTT. Its translation reads: CASTDRASGSTDTQYF.